These 4 T cell receptor beta chains were sequenced from one sample in a study of blood T cells in healthy people across ages. The use of a sample-barcoded 5' primer and a J-beta primer mix characterized a second PCR of roughly 7 to 11 cycles. TCRdb reprocessed the 5' RACE reads with MiXCR, giving one entry per CDR3 protein. The profile shows around 900,000 distinct CDR3 sequences, around 26% of them singletons. The sample comprised blood. These receptors were taken from a woman aged 80 or over in good health.

This clonotype was seen repeatedly, ten times or more. Since a much larger clone is just one base distant, this may be a read error. The V and J genes are TRBV20-1 and TRBJ2-5; 8 bases map to TRBD2. The CDR3 is 16 amino acids. After removal of 4 bases from V and 11 bases from J, the junction contained 21 bases not matched to a gene. CDR1 DFQATT and CDR2 SNEGSKA come from the germline V gene (reference sequence). CDR3 DNA sequence: TGCAGTGCTAATCGGCAAGGCGGGGGGATCCTAAATGAGCAGTACTTC. This gives the protein CSANRQGGGILNEQYF.

This clonotype appeared many times. The chain combines TRBV12-3 or TRBV12-4 with TRBJ2-5, with 9 bases fitting TRBD1. Trimming took 6 bases from V and 3 from J; bases not matched to a gene: 2. The CDR3 sequence is 13 residues long. The DNA for the CDR3 is TGTGCCAGCAGACGACAGGGGGAAGAGACCCAGTACTTC. Protein product: CASRRQGEETQYF.

This clonotype has at least ten counts. The gene calls are TRBV27 and TRBJ2-5; 9 nucleotides agree with TRBD2. Trimming cost V 5 bases and J 5 bases; bases outside gene matches: 9. Germline CDR1 and CDR2: MNHEY and SMNVEV (reference sequence). This CDR3 contains 15 residues. CDR3 in amino acids: CASSPPGLAGETQYF. The CDR3 DNA reads as TGTGCCAGCAGTCCCCCGGGGCTAGCGGGGGAGACCCAGTACTTC.

This clonotype showed up many times. This chain uses TRBV7-9 with TRBJ2-1, with TRBD1 matching over 8 bases. The V and J ends lost 5 bases and 8 bases, in that order; junction bases with no gene match: 8. CDR1 and CDR2 (germline): SEHNR, FQNEAQ (reference sequence). The CDR3 is made up of 14 amino acids. CDR3 region: CASSPWTGRDEQFF. In nucleotides, the CDR3 is TGTGCCAGCAGCCCTTGGACAGGGCGGGATGAGCAGTTCTTC.